This TCR beta chain was documented in a study of T cell responses to AZD1222 COVID-19 vaccine. Germline-derived CDR1 and CDR2 are MNHNY and SVGAGI (reference sequence). This CDR3 comprises 15 residues. V was cut by 6 bases and J by 1 base, with 16 bases left in between. The table came from immunoSEQ multiplex PCR; TCRdb's copy has only in-frame clones and leaves some out. This sample yields approximately 140,000 clones, of which about 90% are seen a single time; less than 3.5% belongs to the top ten. The specimen comprised peripheral blood, sampled on day 0 of MenACWY control vaccination. The chain recombines TRBV6-6 with TRBJ2-7; D assignment may be TRBD1 or TRBD2 (5 bases each). The sequence was collected from an adult in good health. CDR3 amino acids: CASSPGPGPSYEQYF. In DNA form, the CDR3 reads TGTGCCAGCAGCCCTGGACCGGGACCTTCCTACGAGCAGTACTTC.